The clone carrying this T cell receptor beta chain was seen a single time. The antigen is not known. V was clipped by 6 bases and J by 5 bases; unmatched bases: 9. The CDR3 has 14 amino acids. The V gene's germline CDR1 is LNHDA and CDR2 SQIVND (reference sequence). This record comes from a study of siplizumab effects on memory and regulatory T cells. Overall study findings and caveats: Alloreactive sequences whose origin lay in unstimulated CD4+ memory cells were significantly reduced by siplizumab. Proliferating Tregs from siplizumab cultures lacked functional confirmation of suppression. Of the alloreactive clones, only a minor fraction mapped to unstimulated subsets.

Profiled with immunoSEQ multiplex PCR; TCRdb holds only in-frame clones, not every one. The table has roughly 100,000 clones, approximately 94% seen once. The receptor's source is a human donor in good health. What was sequenced was CD4+ T cells sorted from blood. The chain recombines TRBV19 with TRBJ2-5, with 7 bases aligning to TRBD1. CDR3 protein: CASREAGGRETQYF. CDR3 nucleotide sequence: TGTGCCAGTAGAGAGGCAGGGGGACGGGAGACCCAGTACTTC.